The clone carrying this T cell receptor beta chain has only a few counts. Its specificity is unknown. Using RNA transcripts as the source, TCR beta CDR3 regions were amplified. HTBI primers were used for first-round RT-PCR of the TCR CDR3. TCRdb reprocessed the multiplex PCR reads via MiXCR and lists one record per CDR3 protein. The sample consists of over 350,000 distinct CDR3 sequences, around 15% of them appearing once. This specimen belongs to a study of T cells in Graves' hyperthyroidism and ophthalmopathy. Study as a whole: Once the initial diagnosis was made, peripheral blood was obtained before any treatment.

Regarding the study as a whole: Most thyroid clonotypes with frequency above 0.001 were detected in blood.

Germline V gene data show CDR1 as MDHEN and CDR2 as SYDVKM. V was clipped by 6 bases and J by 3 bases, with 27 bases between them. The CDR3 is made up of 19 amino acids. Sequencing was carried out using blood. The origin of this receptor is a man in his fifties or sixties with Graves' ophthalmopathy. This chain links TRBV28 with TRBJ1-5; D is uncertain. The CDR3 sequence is CASSRLELKDMPYNQPQHF. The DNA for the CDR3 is TGTGCCAGCAGCCGCCTCGAATTAAAAGACATGCCCTACAATCAGCCCCAGCATTTT. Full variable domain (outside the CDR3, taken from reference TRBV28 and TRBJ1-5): DVKVTQSSRYLVKRTGEKVFLECVQDMDHENMFWYRQDPGLGLRLIYFSYDVKMKEKGDIPEGYSVSREKKERFSLILESASTNQTSMYLCASSRLELKDMPYNQPQHFGDGTRLSIL.